This T cell receptor (beta chain) was documented in a study of blood T cell repertoires in COVID-19. At the level of the study: The analysed material was cDNA or gDNA that came from T cells, B-cell-depleted T cells, or PBMCs.

Those who participated ranged in age from roughly 18 to 89 years and resided in roughly 26 US areas. CDR3 size: 15 residues. CDR1 SGDLS and CDR2 YYNGEE come from the germline V gene. The V gene end was trimmed by 7 bases and the J gene end by 15 bases; junction bases not matched to a gene: 22. Authors' processing steps: Researchers report that nucleated cell counts were estimated from reference gene primer amplification. Data came from immunoSEQ multiplex PCR; TCRdb stores just in-frame clones and leaves some out. From that table come the V and J calls and clone size; the DNA was used to work out D and trimming. The sample lists about 210,000 clones; approximately 90% were seen once.

This TCR was recovered from a young man with acute COVID-19. Sequenced sample: PBMCs or T cells enriched from blood (not recorded which). The J gene is TRBJ2-1, the V gene TRBV9; 7 bases are a match to TRBD2. CDR3 DNA: TGTGCCAGCTCTCCGAGGGATGCGCGGGAGTTCGGTCCGTTCTTC. Its translation is CASSPRDAREFGPFF.